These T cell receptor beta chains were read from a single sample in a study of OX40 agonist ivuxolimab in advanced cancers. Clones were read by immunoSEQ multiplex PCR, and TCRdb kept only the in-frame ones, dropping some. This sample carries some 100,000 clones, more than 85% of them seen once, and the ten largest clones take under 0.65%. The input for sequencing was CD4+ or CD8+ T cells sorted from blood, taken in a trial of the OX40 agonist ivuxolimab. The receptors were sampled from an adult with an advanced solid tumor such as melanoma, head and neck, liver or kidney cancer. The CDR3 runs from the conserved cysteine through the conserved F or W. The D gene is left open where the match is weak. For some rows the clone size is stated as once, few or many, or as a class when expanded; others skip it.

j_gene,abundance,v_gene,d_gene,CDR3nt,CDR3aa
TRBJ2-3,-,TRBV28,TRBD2,TGTGCCAGCTCCCGACGGACTAGCGGGGCAGATACGCAGTATTTT,CASSRRTSGADTQYF
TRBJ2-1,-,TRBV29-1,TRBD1,TGCAGCGTCGATACAGGGGGCAATGAGCAGTTCTTC,CSVDTGGNEQFF
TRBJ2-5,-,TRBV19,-,TGTGCCAGTAGCCCGGGGGACAAGCGGGAGACCCAGTACTTC,CASSPGDKRETQYF
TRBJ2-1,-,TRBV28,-,TGTGCCAGCAGTTTTAAGTTAGGGTCGGGGAGCTCCTACAATGAGCAGTTCTTC,CASSFKLGSGSSYNEQFF
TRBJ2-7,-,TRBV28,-,TGTGCCAGCAGTACGGGGTTCCACGAGCAGTACTTC,CASSTGFHEQYF
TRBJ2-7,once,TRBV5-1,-,TGCGCCAGCAGGCAAGGGGGGAACTACGAGCAGTACTTC,CASRQGGNYEQYF
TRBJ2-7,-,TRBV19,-,TGTGCCAGTAGTATAGGGGCAGGGGCCGGGCAGTACTTC,CASSIGAGAGQYF
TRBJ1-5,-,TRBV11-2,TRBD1,TGTGCCAGCAGCTTAAGACAGGGGGCGGTGAATCAGCCCCAGCATTTT,CASSLRQGAVNQPQHF
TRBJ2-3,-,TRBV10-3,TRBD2,TGTGCCATCAGTACTAGCGGCACAGATACGCAGTATTTT,CAISTSGTDTQYF
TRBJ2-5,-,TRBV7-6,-,TGTGCCAGCAGCTCCGGGACTCCCAGGGACCAGTACTTC,CASSSGTPRDQYF
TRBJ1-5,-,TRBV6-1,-,TGTGCCAGCAGGAGGGGAGAGCAGCCCCAGCATTTT,CASRRGEQPQHF
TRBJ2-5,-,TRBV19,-,TGTGCCAGTAGTACCCGGCCGACAGGCGTGAAGAGGGAGACCCAGTACTTC,CASSTRPTGVKRETQYF
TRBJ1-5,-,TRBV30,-,TGTGCCGTCCAGATCGGGACATATAATCAGCCCCAGCATTTT,CAVQIGTYNQPQHF
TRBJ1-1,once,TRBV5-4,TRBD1,TGTGCCAGCAGCATGGACAGGGGGCGCGTCACTGAAGCTTTCTTT,CASSMDRGRVTEAFF
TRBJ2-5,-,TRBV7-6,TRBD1,TGTGCCAGCAGCTTCTGGACAGGGGAAGCGGAGACCCAGTACTTC,CASSFWTGEAETQYF
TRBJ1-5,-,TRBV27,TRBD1,TGTGCCAGCAGTGTGGGACAGTTTAGCAATCAGCCCCAGCATTTT,CASSVGQFSNQPQHF
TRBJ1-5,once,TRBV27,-,TGTGCCAGCAGTTTTACGGGAGGGGCCAATCAGCCCCAGCATTTT,CASSFTGGANQPQHF
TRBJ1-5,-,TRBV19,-,TGTGCCAGTAGCTCTGCCGGCAGGGCAGGTATTAGCAATCAGCCCCAGCATTTT,CASSSAGRAGISNQPQHF
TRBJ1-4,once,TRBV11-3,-,TGTGCCAGCAGCTTAGGAAGGCAACGGGTTGCAACTAATGAAAAACTGTTTTTT,CASSLGRQRVATNEKLFF
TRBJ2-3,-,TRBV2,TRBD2,TGTGCCAGCAGCGCTGGGACTAGCGGCACAGATACGCAGTATTTT,CASSAGTSGTDTQYF
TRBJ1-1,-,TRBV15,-,TGTGCCACCAGCAGAGTAACAGGGAAGGGCACTGAAGCTTTCTTT,CATSRVTGKGTEAFF
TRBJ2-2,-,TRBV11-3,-,TGTGCCAGCAGCTTAGATAGTACCGGGGAGCTGTTTTTT,CASSLDSTGELFF
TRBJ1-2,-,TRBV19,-,TGTGCCAGTAGTCCGCGGGGAGAGGGGTATGGCTACACCTTC,CASSPRGEGYGYTF
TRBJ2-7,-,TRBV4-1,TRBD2,TGCGCCAGCAGCCAACTTGATATGGGACTAGCGGGAGATCTGTACTTC,CASSQLDMGLAGDLYF
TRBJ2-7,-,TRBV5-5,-,TGTGCCAGCAGCTGGCATTGGGGAAGCTCCTACGAGCAGTACTTC,CASSWHWGSSYEQYF
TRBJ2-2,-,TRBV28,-,TGTGCCAGCAGCCTTCTGAACACCGGGGAGCTGTTTTTT,CASSLLNTGELFF